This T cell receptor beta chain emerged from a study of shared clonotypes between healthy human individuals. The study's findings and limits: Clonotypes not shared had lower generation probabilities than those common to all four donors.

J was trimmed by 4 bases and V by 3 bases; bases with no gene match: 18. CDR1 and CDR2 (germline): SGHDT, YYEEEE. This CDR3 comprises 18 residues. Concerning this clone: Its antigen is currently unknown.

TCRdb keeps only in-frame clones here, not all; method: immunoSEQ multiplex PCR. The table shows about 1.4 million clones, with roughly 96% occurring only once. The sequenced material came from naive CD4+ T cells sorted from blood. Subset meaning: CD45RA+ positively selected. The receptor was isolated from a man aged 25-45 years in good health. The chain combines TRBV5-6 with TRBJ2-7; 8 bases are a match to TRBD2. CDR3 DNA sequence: TGTGCCAGCAGCTCGACGACTAGCGAGCTGCCTGGGAGGTACGAGCAGTACTTC. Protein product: CASSSTTSELPGRYEQYF.